The 11 T cell receptor beta chains listed next were all sequenced from one sample in a study of OX40 agonist ivuxolimab in advanced cancers. The data were produced by immunoSEQ multiplex PCR, yet TCRdb's version contains in-frame clones alone and is incomplete. The sample contains over 70,000 clones, 89% of which appear only once. The sequencing used CD4+ or CD8+ T cells sorted from blood, collected in a trial of the OX40 agonist ivuxolimab. The receptors were gathered from an adult with an advanced solid tumor such as melanoma, head and neck, liver or kidney cancer.

This rearrangement joins TRBV5-1 to TRBJ1-1; D is uncertain. V was cut by 0 bases and J by 2 bases, with 14 bases left in between. Germline V CDR1 and CDR2: SGHRS, YFSETQ. CDR3 length: 16 amino acids. CDR3 nucleotide sequence: TGCGCCAGCAGCTTGGACCCTCGGCGGGGAAACACTGAAGCTTTCTTT. It translates to CASSLDPRRGNTEAFF.

This clone was observed a single time. This chain connects TRBV28 to TRBJ2-1; D gene ambiguous. V lost 5 bases and J lost 3, with 14 bases in between. The germline V gene has CDR1 MDHEN and CDR2 SYDVKM. The CDR3 runs 15 residues. CDR3 loop: CASSSPGYGYNEQFF. The CDR3 DNA reads as TGTGCCAGCAGTAGCCCGGGTTACGGCTACAATGAGCAGTTCTTC.

The V call is TRBV5-6, the J call TRBJ1-2; TRBD1 is a possible D gene (6 bases). The V gene's germline CDR1 is SGHDT and CDR2 YYEEEE. V lost 3 bases to trimming and J lost 2 bases, with 14 bases between them. The CDR3 runs 15 residues. The DNA for the CDR3 is TGTGCCAGCAGCTCGCCGGGGGCAATCAACTATGGCTACACCTTC. It is translated as CASSSPGAINYGYTF.

V is TRBV12-5 and J is TRBJ2-3, with 13 nucleotides matching TRBD2. Looked up from germline, CDR1 is LGHNT and CDR2 is FRNRAP. The CDR3 runs to 19 residues. J was trimmed by 0 bases and V by 2 bases; bases with no gene match: 8. The CDR3: CASGLTSPGLAGSTDTQYF. CDR3 nucleotide sequence: TGTGCTAGTGGTTTGACATCACCGGGACTAGCGGGAAGCACAGATACGCAGTATTTT.

The chain recombines TRBV7-3 with TRBJ1-1, with 10 positions matching TRBD1. Trimming cost V 4 bases and J 12 bases; bases outside gene matches: 8. The CDR3 is 13 residues long. Per germline, CDR1 SGHTA and CDR2 FQGTGA. In DNA form, the CDR3 reads TGTGCCAGCAGCTACCGACAGGGGGCGCAGACTTTCTTT. Protein product: CASSYRQGAQTFF.

The gene calls are TRBV10-3 and TRBJ2-5, with 13 bases matching TRBD2. CDR1 ENHRY and CDR2 SYGVKD come from the germline V gene. The CDR3 runs to 16 residues. V lost 4 bases, J lost 5 bases, and 7 bases stayed unmatched. This CDR3 reads CAISGTSGGPGETQYF. The CDR3 region has the DNA TGTGCCATCAGTGGGACTAGCGGGGGCCCGGGGGAGACCCAGTACTTC.

The CDR3 here is CASSIILGNQPQHF. Written as DNA, the CDR3 is TGTGCCAGTAGTATTATTTTAGGAAATCAGCCCCAGCATTTT. This chain connects TRBV19 to TRBJ1-5; the D is unclear. The CDR3 is made up of 14 amino acids. V lost 3 bases, J lost 4 bases, and 10 bases lay in between. CDR1 is LNHDA and CDR2 is SQIVND in the germline V gene (reference sequence).

This chain uses TRBV27 with TRBJ2-7; either TRBD1 or TRBD2 may supply D (6 bases each). Trimming stripped 6 bases from V and 4 bases from J, with 16 bases between. Germline CDR1 and CDR2: MNHEY and SMNVEV (reference sequence). This CDR3 contains 14 residues. The CDR3 region has the DNA TGTGCCAGCAGGCGTAATAGCGGACAGTACGAGCAGTACGTC. Encoded protein: CASRRNSGQYEQYV.

The V gene is TRBV6-6, the J gene TRBJ2-7; D possibly uses TRBD1 or TRBD2 (6 bases each). Germline CDR1 MNHNY, CDR2 SVGAGI (reference sequence). V lost 10 bases, J lost 4 bases, and 20 bases lay in between. The CDR3 has 14 residues. The CDR3 bases are TGTGCCAACACCGAGGGGGGAATGATTTACGAGCAGTACGTC. This encodes CANTEGGMIYEQYV.

The chain recombines TRBV5-1 with TRBJ1-1; D remains ambiguous. V was shortened by 2 bases and J by 1 base, with 6 bases between the two germline ends. The CDR3 has 13 residues. CDR1 and CDR2 (germline): SGHRS, YFSETQ. CDR3 coding DNA: TGCGCCAGCAGCTTCCCCCCGAACACTGAAGCTTTCTTT. Amino acid sequence: CASSFPPNTEAFF. The full variable domain, in which reference TRBV5-1 and TRBJ1-1 provide the parts outside the CDR3, is KAGVTQTPRYLIKTRGQQVTLSCSPISGHRSVSWYQQTPGQGLQFLFEYFSETQRNKGNFPGRFSGRQFSNSRSEMNVSTLELGDSALYLCASSFPPNTEAFFGQGTRLTVV.

This chain links TRBV19 with TRBJ2-3; D ambiguous. The germline V gene encodes CDR1 LNHDA and CDR2 SQIVND (reference sequence). The CDR3 is made up of 14 amino acids. V lost 2 bases and J lost 0, with 6 bases in between. CDR3 protein: CASSISFSTDTQYF. CDR3 sequence (DNA): TGTGCCAGTAGTATATCCTTTAGCACAGATACGCAGTATTTT.